Shown below are 13 T cell receptor beta chains from a single sample sequenced in a study of beta chain features in type 1 diabetes. The investigators reverse transcribed all of the isolated RNA, so they sequenced expressed TCRB transcripts. TCRdb's copy holds only in-frame clones and misses some; the assay was immunoSEQ multiplex PCR. The sample contains under 300,000 clones, 8% of which appear only once. The sequenced sample consisted of central memory CD4+ T cells from blood. The receptors were gathered from a woman aged 18-30 years in good health.

V usage is TRBV14 and J usage is TRBJ1-2; no clear D gene. V was shortened by 2 bases and J by 5 bases, with 15 bases between the two germline ends. The germline V gene has CDR1 SGHDN and CDR2 FVKESK. This CDR3 has 15 residues. CDR3 residues: CASSQLGSALYGYTF. The CDR3 region has the DNA TGTGCCAGCAGCCAACTGGGCAGCGCCCTTTATGGCTACACCTTC.

This sequence joins TRBV7-3 and TRBJ1-6; 8 bases line up with TRBD1. The germline gives CDR1 SGHTA, CDR2 FQGTGA. The CDR3 consists of 15 residues. V gave up 5 bases and J gave up 9 bases; unmatched junction bases: 9. CDR3 nucleotides: TGTGCCAGCAGCAGATCCCGGGACAGGATTTCACCCCTCCACTTT. It is translated as CASSRSRDRISPLHF.

This rearrangement joins TRBV5-1 to TRBJ1-1; 7 bases fit TRBD1. This CDR3 is built from 13 residues. The V segment lost 0 bases and the J segment 11 bases; nucleotides outside the gene matches: 7. The V gene's germline CDR1 is SGHRS and CDR2 YFSETQ. Here the CDR3 reads CASSLGSTGLAFF. CDR3 nucleotides: TGCGCCAGCAGCTTGGGTTCGACAGGGTTGGCTTTCTTT.

This rearrangement joins TRBV7-2 to TRBJ2-1; TRBD2 agrees at 8 bases. V dropped 5 bases and J dropped 5; count of bases not matched to a gene: 5. This CDR3 is built from 14 residues. Germline V gives CDR1 SGHTA, CDR2 FQGNSA. CDR3 DNA: TGTGCCAGCAGCGCACTAGCGGTAAACAATGAGCAGTTCTTC. The encoded protein is CASSALAVNNEQFF.

This clone came up many times. The V and J genes are TRBV5-5 and TRBJ1-2, with 7 bases matching TRBD1. With V trimmed by 2 bases and J by 2 bases, 3 bases remained unmatched. Germline values: CDR1 SGHKS, CDR2 YYEKEE (reference sequence). The CDR3 consists of 14 residues. CDR3 sequence: CASSFSQGNYGYTF. The DNA of the CDR3 is TGTGCCAGCAGCTTCTCACAGGGGAACTATGGCTACACCTTC.

This clone has only a few counts. The CDR3: CASSPEYNEQFF. The CDR3 coding sequence is TGTGCCAGCTCACCAGAGTACAATGAGCAGTTCTTC. The V gene is TRBV18, the J gene TRBJ2-1, with D hard to call. This CDR3 is 12 amino acids long. V gave up 2 bases and J gave up 4 bases, with 3 bases separating them. Germline V gives CDR1 KGHSH, CDR2 LQKENI.

The chain links TRBV29-1 to TRBJ2-1; 9 bases map to TRBD1. CDR1 is SQVTM and CDR2 is ANQGSEA in the germline V gene. After removal of 5 bases from V and 4 bases from J, the junction contained 9 bases not matched to a gene. CDR3 length: 15 amino acids. The CDR3 DNA sequence: TGCAGCGTTTTGTATACCGGGACAGGGTACAATGAGCAGTTCTTC. Protein: CSVLYTGTGYNEQFF.

The chain recombines TRBV14 with TRBJ2-3, with a possible D match to TRBD2 (6 bases). CDR3 length: 16 amino acids. The germline gives CDR1 SGHDN, CDR2 FVKESK. V lost 0 bases and J 5 bases, leaving 15 bases between the germline ends. CDR3 DNA: TGTGCCAGCAGCCAAGATTTGGGAGGAGGGGTAGATACGCAGTATTTT. Amino acids: CASSQDLGGGVDTQYF.

The chain employs TRBV2 and TRBJ2-5, with D perhaps matching TRBD1 (6 bases). The V end lost 4 bases, the J end lost 5 bases, and 14 bases lay between the germline ends. Germline V gene sequence: CDR1 SNHLY, CDR2 FYNNEI. This CDR3 has 14 residues. In nucleotides, the CDR3 is TGTGCCAGCAGTGGAACAGGGATGTGGGAGACCCAGTACTTC. Its protein is CASSGTGMWETQYF.

The chain couples TRBV5-1 to TRBJ2-1; D call uncertain. The CDR3 is 12 residues long. The V end was cut by 4 bases, the J end by 3 bases, with 5 bases between. Germline assignment: CDR1 SGHRS and CDR2 YFSETQ. The CDR3 is CASSPDYNEQFF. CDR3 nucleotides: TGCGCCAGCAGCCCGGACTACAATGAGCAGTTCTTC.

In its sample, this clone was seen a few times. The CDR3 region has the DNA TGTGCCAGCAGTGTCGTAGGGCAAGGGGACTACGAGCAGTACTTC. Residues: CASSVVGQGDYEQYF. The rearrangement links TRBV25-1 to TRBJ2-7; a possible D gene is TRBD1 (5 bases). There are 15 residues in the CDR3. V dropped 4 bases and J dropped 3 bases, with 16 bases sitting between them. Per the germline V gene, CDR1 is MGHDK and CDR2 is SYGVNS.

This clone has only a few counts. The chain combines TRBV28 with TRBJ2-6; D ambiguous. The V gene's germline CDR1 is MDHEN and CDR2 SYDVKM. The CDR3 is made up of 13 amino acids. V lost 8 bases, J lost 1 base, and 6 bases lay in between. Here the CDR3 reads CASFGSGANVLTF. DNA of the CDR3: TGTGCCAGCTTCGGGTCTGGGGCCAACGTCCTGACTTTC.

There are a few counts of this clone. This chain links TRBV18 with TRBJ2-3; D is unclear. The CDR3 extends over 12 amino acids. CDR1 and CDR2 (germline): KGHSH, LQKENI. V lost 4 bases and J 6 bases, leaving 8 bases between the germline ends. The CDR3: CASSLDSDTQYF. As DNA, the CDR3 is TGTGCCAGCTCACTAGACTCGGATACGCAGTATTTT.